Sequencing of this T cell receptor beta chain was carried out in a study of OX40 agonist ivuxolimab in advanced cancers. Data came from immunoSEQ multiplex PCR; TCRdb stores just in-frame clones and leaves some out. The sample holds under 100,000 clones, approximately 80% seen once. This CDR3 comprises 16 residues. Trimming left V 1 base short and J 7 bases short, with 19 bases between. Germline V lookup: CDR1 MNHEY, CDR2 SVGAGI. This chain uses TRBV6-5 with TRBJ1-2; D is perhaps TRBD1 (5 bases). The sequence derives from an adult with an advanced solid tumor such as melanoma, head and neck, liver or kidney cancer. The specimen comprised CD4+ or CD8+ T cells sorted from blood, sampled in a trial of the OX40 agonist ivuxolimab. For the CDR3, the DNA is TGTGCCAGCAGTTACTTTCAGGGAACCCACGTGGGTGGCTACACCTTC. It translates to CASSYFQGTHVGGYTF.